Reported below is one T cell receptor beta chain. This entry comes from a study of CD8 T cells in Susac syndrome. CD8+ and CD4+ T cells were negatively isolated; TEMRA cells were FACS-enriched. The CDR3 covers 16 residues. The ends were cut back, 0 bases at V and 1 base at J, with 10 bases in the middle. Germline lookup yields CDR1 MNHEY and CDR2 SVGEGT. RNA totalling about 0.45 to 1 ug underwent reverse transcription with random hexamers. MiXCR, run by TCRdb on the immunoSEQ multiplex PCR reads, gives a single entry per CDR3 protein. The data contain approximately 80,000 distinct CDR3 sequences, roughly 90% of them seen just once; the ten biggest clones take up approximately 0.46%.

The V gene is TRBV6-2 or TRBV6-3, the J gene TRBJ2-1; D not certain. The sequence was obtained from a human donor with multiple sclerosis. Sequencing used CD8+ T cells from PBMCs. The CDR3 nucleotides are TGTGCCAGCAGTTACTCGATGGGAATATCCTACAATGAGCAGTTCTTC. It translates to CASSYSMGISYNEQFF.